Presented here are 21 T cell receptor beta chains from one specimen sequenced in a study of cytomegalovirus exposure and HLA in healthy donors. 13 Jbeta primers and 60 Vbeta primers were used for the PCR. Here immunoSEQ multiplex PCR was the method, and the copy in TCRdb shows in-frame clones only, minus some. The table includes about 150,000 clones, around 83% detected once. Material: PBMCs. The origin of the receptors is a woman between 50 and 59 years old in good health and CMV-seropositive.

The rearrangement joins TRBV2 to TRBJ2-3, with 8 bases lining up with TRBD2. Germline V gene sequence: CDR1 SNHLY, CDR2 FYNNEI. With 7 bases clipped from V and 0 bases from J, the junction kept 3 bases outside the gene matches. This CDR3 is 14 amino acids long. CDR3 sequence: CASMASGSTDTQYF. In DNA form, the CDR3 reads TGTGCCAGCATGGCTAGCGGGAGCACAGATACGCAGTATTTT.

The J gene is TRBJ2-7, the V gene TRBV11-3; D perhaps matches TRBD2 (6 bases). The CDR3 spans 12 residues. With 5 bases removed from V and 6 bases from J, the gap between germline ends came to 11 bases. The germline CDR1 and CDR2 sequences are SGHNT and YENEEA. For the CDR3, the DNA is TGTGCCAGCAGCCTAAGGAGGGGCGAGCAGTACTTC. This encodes CASSLRRGEQYF.

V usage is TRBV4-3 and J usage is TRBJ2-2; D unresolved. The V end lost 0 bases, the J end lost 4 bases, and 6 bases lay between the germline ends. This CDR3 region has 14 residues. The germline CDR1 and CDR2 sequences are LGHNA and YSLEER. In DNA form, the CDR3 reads TGCGCCAGCAGCCAAGACAGTACCACCGGGGAGCTGTTTTTT. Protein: CASSQDSTTGELFF.

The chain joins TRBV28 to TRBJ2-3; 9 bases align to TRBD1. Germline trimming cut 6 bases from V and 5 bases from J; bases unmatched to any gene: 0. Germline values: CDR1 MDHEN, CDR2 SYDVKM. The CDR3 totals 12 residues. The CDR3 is CASRTGGDTQYF. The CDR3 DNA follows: TGTGCCAGCAGGACAGGGGGAGATACGCAGTATTTT. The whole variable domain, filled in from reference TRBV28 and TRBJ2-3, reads DVKVTQSSRYLVKRTGEKVFLECVQDMDHENMFWYRQDPGLGLRLIYFSYDVKMKEKGDIPEGYSVSREKKERFSLILESASTNQTSMYLCASRTGGDTQYFGPGTRLTVL.

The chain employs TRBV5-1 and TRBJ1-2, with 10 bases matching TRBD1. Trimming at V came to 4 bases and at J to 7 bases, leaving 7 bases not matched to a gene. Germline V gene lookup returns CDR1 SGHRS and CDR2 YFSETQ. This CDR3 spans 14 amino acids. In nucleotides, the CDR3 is TGCGCCAGCAGCAGCCGACAGGGGGCGCCTGGCTACACCTTC. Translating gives CASSSRQGAPGYTF.

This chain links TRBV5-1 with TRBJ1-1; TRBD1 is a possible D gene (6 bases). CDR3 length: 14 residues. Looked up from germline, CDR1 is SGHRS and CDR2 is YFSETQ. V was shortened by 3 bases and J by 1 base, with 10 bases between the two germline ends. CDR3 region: CASSYDRRNTEAFF. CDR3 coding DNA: TGCGCCAGCAGCTATGACAGGCGGAACACTGAAGCTTTCTTT.

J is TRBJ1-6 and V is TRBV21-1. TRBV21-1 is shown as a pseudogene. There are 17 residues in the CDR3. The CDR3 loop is CASSNLWRNSYNSPLHF. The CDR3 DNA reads TGTGCCAGCAGCAACCTCTGGAGGAATTCCTATAATTCACCCCTCCACTTT.

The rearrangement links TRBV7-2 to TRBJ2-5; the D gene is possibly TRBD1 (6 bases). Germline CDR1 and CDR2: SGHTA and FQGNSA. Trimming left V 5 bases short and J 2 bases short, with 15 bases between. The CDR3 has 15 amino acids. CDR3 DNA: TGTGCCAGCAGCCCCACAGGGTTTATACAAGAGACCCAGTACTTC. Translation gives CASSPTGFIQETQYF.

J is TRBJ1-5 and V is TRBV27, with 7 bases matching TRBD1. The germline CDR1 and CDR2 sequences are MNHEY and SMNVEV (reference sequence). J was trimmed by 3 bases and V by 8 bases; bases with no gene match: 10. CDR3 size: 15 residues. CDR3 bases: TGTGCCAGCTACCCACAGGGGATGAACAATCAGCCCCAGCATTTT. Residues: CASYPQGMNNQPQHF.

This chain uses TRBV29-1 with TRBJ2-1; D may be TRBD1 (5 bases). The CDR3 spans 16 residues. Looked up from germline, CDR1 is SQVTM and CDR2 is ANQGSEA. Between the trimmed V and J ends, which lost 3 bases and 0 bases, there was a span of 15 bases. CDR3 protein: CSVELPGPGSYNEQFF. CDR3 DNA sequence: TGCAGCGTTGAGCTCCCAGGGCCTGGCTCCTACAATGAGCAGTTCTTC.

The CDR3 coding sequence is TGTGCCAGCAGCCTTCGACAGGGACCGGGGGAGCTGTTTTTT. It encodes CASSLRQGPGELFF. This rearrangement joins TRBV7-2 to TRBJ2-2; TRBD1 aligns across 7 bases. Trimming removed 5 bases from V and 8 bases from J; junction bases left unmatched: 8. Germline CDR1 is SGHTA and CDR2 is FQGNSA. This CDR3 has 14 amino acids.

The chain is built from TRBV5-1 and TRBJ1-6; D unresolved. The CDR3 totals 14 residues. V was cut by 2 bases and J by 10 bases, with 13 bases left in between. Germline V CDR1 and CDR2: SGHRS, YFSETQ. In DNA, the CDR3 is TGCGCCAGCAGCTTTTCGGGTGGGTACTCACCCCTCCACTTT. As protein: CASSFSGGYSPLHF.

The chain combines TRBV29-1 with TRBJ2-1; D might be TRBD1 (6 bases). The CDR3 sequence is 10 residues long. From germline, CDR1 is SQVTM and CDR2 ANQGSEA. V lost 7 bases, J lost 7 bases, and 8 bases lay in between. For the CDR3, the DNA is TGCAGCGGACAGGTAAATGAGCAGTTCTTC. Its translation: CSGQVNEQFF.

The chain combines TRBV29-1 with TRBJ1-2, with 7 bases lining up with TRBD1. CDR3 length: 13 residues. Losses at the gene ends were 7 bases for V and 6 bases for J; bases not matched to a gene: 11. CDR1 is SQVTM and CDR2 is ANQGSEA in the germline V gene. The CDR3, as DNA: TGCAGCGCCTATCAGGGGCAGGGGGATGGCTACACCTTC. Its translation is CSAYQGQGDGYTF.

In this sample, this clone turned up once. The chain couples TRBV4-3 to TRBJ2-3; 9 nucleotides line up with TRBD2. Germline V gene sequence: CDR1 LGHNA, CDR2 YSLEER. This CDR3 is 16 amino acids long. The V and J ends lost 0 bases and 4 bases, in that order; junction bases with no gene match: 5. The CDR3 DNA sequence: TGCGCCAGCAGCCAAGACCCAGCGGGGGGATCAGATACGCAGTATTTT. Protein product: CASSQDPAGGSDTQYF.

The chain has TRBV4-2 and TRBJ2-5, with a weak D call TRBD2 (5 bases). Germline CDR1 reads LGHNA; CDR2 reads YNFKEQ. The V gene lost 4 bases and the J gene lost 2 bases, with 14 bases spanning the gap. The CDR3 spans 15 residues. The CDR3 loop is CASSLGLSVQETQYF. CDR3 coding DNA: TGTGCCAGCAGCCTTGGACTCTCCGTACAAGAGACCCAGTACTTC.

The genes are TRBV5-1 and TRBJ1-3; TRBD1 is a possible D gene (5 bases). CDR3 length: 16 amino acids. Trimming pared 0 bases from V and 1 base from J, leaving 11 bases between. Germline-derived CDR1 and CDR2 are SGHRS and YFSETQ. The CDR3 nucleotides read TGCGCCAGCAGCTTGGAGACAGTTGGTTCTGGAAACACCATATATTTT. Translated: CASSLETVGSGNTIYF.

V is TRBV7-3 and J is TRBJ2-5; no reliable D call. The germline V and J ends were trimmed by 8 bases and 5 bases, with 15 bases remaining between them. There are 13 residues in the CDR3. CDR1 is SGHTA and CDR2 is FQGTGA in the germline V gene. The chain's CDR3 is CASLRFSGETQYF. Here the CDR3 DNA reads TGTGCCAGCTTGCGTTTCTCCGGGGAGACCCAGTACTTC.

The CDR3 nucleotides read TGTGCCAGCAGTGAATTCCTAGCGGGAGTAACAGGCGAGCAGTACTTC. Its translation: CASSEFLAGVTGEQYF. This chain links TRBV6-1 with TRBJ2-7, with TRBD2 matching over 10 bases. The germline V gene encodes CDR1 MNHNS and CDR2 SASEGT. The V gene end was trimmed by 2 bases and the J gene end by 6 bases; junction bases not matched to a gene: 10. The CDR3 is 16 amino acids.

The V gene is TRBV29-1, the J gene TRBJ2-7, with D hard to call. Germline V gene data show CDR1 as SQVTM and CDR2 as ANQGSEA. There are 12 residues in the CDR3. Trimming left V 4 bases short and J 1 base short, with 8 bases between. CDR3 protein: CSVVYTSYEQYF. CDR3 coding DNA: TGCAGCGTTGTGTACACATCCTACGAGCAGTACTTC.

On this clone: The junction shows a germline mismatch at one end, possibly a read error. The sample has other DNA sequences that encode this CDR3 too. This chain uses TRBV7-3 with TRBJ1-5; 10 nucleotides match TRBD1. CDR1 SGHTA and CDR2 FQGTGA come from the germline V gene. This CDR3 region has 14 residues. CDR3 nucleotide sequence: TGTGCCAGCAGCTTGACAGGGGGCGACCAGCCTCAGCATTTT. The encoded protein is CASSLTGGDQPQHF.